A single sample is the source of the 5 T cell receptor beta chains below, sequenced in a study of blood T cell repertoires in COVID-19. Method: immunoSEQ multiplex PCR; TCRdb's copy keeps in-frame clones and lacks some. The data hold roughly 500,000 clones, with 80% to 90% observed a single time. The sequenced sample consisted of peripheral blood. The receptors originated from a human donor in a cohort sampled during active COVID-19.

This clone has a single count. J is TRBJ1-2 and V is TRBV5-4, with D unresolved. This CDR3 contains 13 residues. Trimming took 7 bases from V and 7 from J, leaving 17 bases between them. Germline V gives CDR1 SGHNT, CDR2 YYREEE (reference sequence). CDR3 residues: CASGLEGFGGYTF. In DNA form, the CDR3 reads TGTGCCAGCGGACTTGAAGGGTTTGGTGGCTACACCTTC. Complete variable domain (other parts from reference TRBV5-4 and TRBJ1-2): ETGVTQSPTHLIKTRGQQVTLRCSSQSGHNTVSWYQQALGQGPQFIFQYYREEENGRGNFPPRFSGLQFPNYSSELNVNALELDDSALYLCASGLEGFGGYTFGSGTRLTVV.

There are a few counts of this clone. V is TRBV15 and J is TRBJ2-1, with 10 bases matching TRBD1. With 0 bases clipped from V and 7 bases from J, the junction kept 9 bases outside the gene matches. This CDR3 is built from 17 residues. Germline V gene sequence: CDR1 LNHNV, CDR2 YYDKDF (reference sequence). The CDR3 bases are TGTGCCACCAGCAGAGATCTAGGGACAGGGGATTGGAATGAGCAGTTCTTC. Its protein product is CATSRDLGTGDWNEQFF.

The chain combines TRBV3-1 (or the pseudogene TRBV3-2) with TRBJ2-7, with D possibly matching TRBD2 (5 bases). V was pared by 1 base and J by 0 bases, with 10 bases between. The CDR3 consists of 15 residues. CDR1 is LGHDT and CDR2 is YNNKEL in the germline V gene (reference sequence). The CDR3 DNA reads as TGTGCCAGCAGCCAAGGAGGGCAGTACTCCTACGAGCAGTACTTC. Protein product: CASSQGGQYSYEQYF.

This chain connects TRBV5-6 to TRBJ2-7; D perhaps matches TRBD1 (5 bases). This CDR3 contains 14 residues. The germline gives CDR1 SGHDT, CDR2 YYEEEE. Trimming took off 2 bases at V and 0 bases at J, with 9 bases between the two ends. The CDR3 DNA reads TGTGCCAGCAGCTTTGGGGCAGCCTCCTACGAGCAGTACTTC. Amino acid sequence: CASSFGAASYEQYF.

The chain is built from TRBV28 and TRBJ1-6; tentative D call: TRBD1 (6 bases). The CDR3 has 14 amino acids. Trimming pared 6 bases from V and 7 bases from J, leaving 13 bases between. Germline V gene lookup returns CDR1 MDHEN and CDR2 SYDVKM. The CDR3 protein is CASRHREANSPLHF. DNA for the CDR3: TGTGCCAGCAGACACAGGGAAGCGAATTCACCCCTCCACTTT.